This TCR beta chain was retrieved from a study of T cell repertoires in cytomegalovirus infection (dated by TCRdb to between 2018 and 2021). With respect to the entire study: Donor HLA type was relevant to the analysis, because carriage of CMV infection together with the matching HLA type was indicated by public TCR beta signatures.

The research as a whole found: In the ex vivo response, HLA-C-restricted CMV-specific TCR beta clonotypes were dominant, and in two of eight donors the single most frequent clonotype came from this HLA-C-restricted group. In both this cohort and an independent cohort of over 350 donors, the cumulative frequency of public TCR beta family members distinguished carriers of CMV infection plus the relevant HLA type.

V is trimmed back by 5 bases and J by 0 bases, and the junction contains 7 bases that no gene match accounts for. Taken from the germline V gene (reference sequence), the CDR1 and CDR2 loops are LGHDT and YNNKEL. From the cysteine through the phenylalanine, the CDR3 covers 16 amino acids. CDR3 DNA only is kept here, 48 bases in frame from base 1. The sequencer was an Illumina HiSeq 1500. TCRdb's own reprocessing of the public reads used fastp at Q25 and MiXCR and kept productive beta chains. Records with the same CDR3 protein are collapsed into one entry carrying the most frequent genes and DNA. The sample table shows under 600,000 distinct CDR3 sequences, and 15% to 20% are seen once. 20% to 30% of the sample rests with the top ten. This clonotype appeared a few times. Its antigen specificity is not known. Base-call qualities are not available, and no considerably larger clone is one nucleotide away.

Sequencing was done on a sample of CD8+ T cells from PBMCs. The chain links TRBV3-1 with TRBJ2-3; TRBD1 agrees with 8 junctional bases. This receptor was obtained from a human donor in good health (CMV status not recorded). Some clones in this sample may be carry-over from other donors' samples. The DNA sequence is given as TGTGCCAGCAGCGCGTCGGGACAGGTGAGCACAGATACGCAGTATTTT. Translated, it reads CASSASGQVSTDTQYF.